The sequence of this T cell receptor beta chain was determined in a study of cytomegalovirus exposure and HLA in healthy donors. PCR primers comprised 60 Vbeta and 13 Jbeta primers. Some clones are missing from TCRdb's copy, which holds only in-frame ones; the method was immunoSEQ multiplex PCR. This sample carries about 180,000 clones, roughly 78% of them seen once, and the ten largest clones take less than 2%. This CDR3 comprises 15 residues. Germline V gene lookup returns CDR1 LGHNA and CDR2 YSLEER. The ends were cut back, 0 bases at V and 0 bases at J, with 5 bases in the middle. The sample comprised PBMCs. V usage is TRBV4-3 and J usage is TRBJ2-2; D ambiguous. The clonotype originates from a woman younger than 45 in good health and CMV-seronegative. CDR3 nucleotides: TGCGCCAGCAGCCAAGAAACAACGAACACCGGGGAGCTGTTTTTT. Residues: CASSQETTNTGELFF.